The entry below describes one TCR beta chain. This CDR3 spans 17 amino acids. Germline assignment: CDR1 KGHDR and CDR2 SFDVKD. V was pared by 1 base and J by 6 bases, with 19 bases between. These data are taken from a study of blood T cell repertoires in COVID-19. As processed by the authors: It was from reference gene primer amplification that nucleated cell counts were estimated. Profiled with immunoSEQ multiplex PCR; TCRdb holds only in-frame clones, not every one. That table gives V, J and clone size, and the DNA gave D and trimming. The sample lists over 450,000 clones, 75% to 90% seen once, with approximately 0.9% in the top ten.

Sequences were obtained from peripheral blood. The rearrangement uses TRBV24-1 and TRBJ2-3; D might be TRBD1 (5 bases). The clonotype comes from a man aged 18 to 35 with COVID-19, enrolled during active disease. The CDR3 nucleotides read TGTGCCACCAGTGATTTTGGTCAGGGCCGCCGTGTGGATACGCAGTATTTT. Translation: CATSDFGQGRRVDTQYF.